These 8 T cell receptor beta chains were all obtained from the same sample, sequenced in a study of blood T cells in healthy people across ages. The authors ran a second PCR of 7 to 11 cycles using a sample-barcoded 5' primer and a J-beta primer mix. TCRdb independently ran MiXCR on the 5' RACE reads; one entry per CDR3 protein. This sample has around 580,000 distinct CDR3 sequences, with less than 60% found just once. Material: blood. All receptors derive from a man older than 75 in good health.

This clonotype was counted ten times or more. The junction departs from germline at one end; a sequencing error may be responsible. The J gene is TRBJ1-4, the V gene TRBV27; 7 nucleotides agree with TRBD1. The germline gives CDR1 MNHEY, CDR2 SMNVEV (reference sequence). CDR3 length: 18 amino acids. The CDR3 sequence: CASSLSLRQGSTNEKLFF. CDR3 DNA: TGTGCCAGCAGTCTATCCCTCCGACAGGGATCAACTAATGAAAAACTGTTTTTT.

This clonotype has a handful of counts. This chain uses TRBV20-1 with TRBJ2-5; 9 bases align to TRBD2. The CDR3 is 14 residues long. Germline V gene sequence: CDR1 DFQATT, CDR2 SNEGSKA (reference sequence). Trimming cost V 4 bases and J 5 bases; bases outside gene matches: 8. For the CDR3, the DNA is TGCAGTGCTACCTCGCGGGAGGGCCGGGAGACCCAGTACTTC. This codes for CSATSREGRETQYF.

The genes are TRBV5-1 and TRBJ2-5; D may be TRBD2 (5 bases). V was clipped by 4 bases and J by 6 bases, with 16 bases between them. This CDR3 has 14 amino acids. The germline V gene encodes CDR1 SGHRS and CDR2 YFSETQ. Here the CDR3 DNA reads TGCGCCAGCAGCCCGGGGTTGGCTTCGAAGACCCAGTACTTC. Protein sequence: CASSPGLASKTQYF. Variable domain in full (rest from reference TRBV5-1 and TRBJ2-5): KAGVTQTPRYLIKTRGQQVTLSCSPISGHRSVSWYQQTPGQGLQFLFEYFSETQRNKGNFPGRFSGRQFSNSRSEMNVSTLELGDSALYLCASSPGLASKTQYFGPGTRLLVL.

This clonotype was observed a few times. The chain uses TRBV4-1 and TRBJ1-2, with TRBD1 as a possible D gene (6 bases). Germline-derived CDR1 and CDR2 are MGHRA and YSYEKL. The CDR3 contains 16 residues. Trimming stripped 6 bases from V and 5 bases from J, with 22 bases between. CDR3 sequence reads: CASSSLLTGTAYGYTF. The DNA for the CDR3 is TGCGCCAGCAGTTCTCTCCTTACAGGGACGGCTTATGGCTACACCTTC.

V and J are TRBV4-3 and TRBJ1-1; 11 positions match TRBD1. This CDR3 is 16 amino acids long. Germline CDR1 LGHNA, CDR2 YSLEER. Trimming took 1 base from V and 6 from J; bases not matched to a gene: 7. The CDR3 region has the DNA TGCGCCAGCAGCCAAGGGACAGGGGGCCTCGGGGCTGAAGCTTTCTTT. This translates into CASSQGTGGLGAEAFF.

This chain links TRBV10-3 with TRBJ1-5; 9 nucleotides agree with TRBD1. Germline assignment: CDR1 ENHRY and CDR2 SYGVKD. Unmatched junction bases numbered 5, after V lost 2 bases and J lost 6 bases. The CDR3 runs to 15 residues. In DNA form, the CDR3 reads TGTGCCATCAGTGAGGACAGGGGGTTCGGTCAGCCCCAGCATTTT. Translating it yields CAISEDRGFGQPQHF.

The table lists this clonotype with a few counts. The chain couples TRBV20-1 to TRBJ2-1; 9 nucleotides agree with TRBD2. This CDR3 comprises 16 residues. Germline values: CDR1 DFQATT, CDR2 SNEGSKA (reference sequence). J gave up 6 bases and V 7 bases, and 16 bases lay outside the gene matches. The DNA for the CDR3 is TGCAGTGTTGGAGTTGAATCGGCGGGAGGGGGCAATGAGCAGTTCTTC. Its translation is CSVGVESAGGGNEQFF.

The genes are TRBV4-3 and TRBJ1-2; D may be TRBD1 (6 bases). The V and J ends lost 0 bases and 8 bases respectively, with 16 bases between them. Germline V lookup: CDR1 LGHNA, CDR2 YSLEER. The CDR3 covers 15 residues. Written as DNA, the CDR3 is TGCGCCAGCAGCCAAGATAATGGGGGGCGGGGAGGCTACACCTTC. This codes for CASSQDNGGRGGYTF.